This T cell receptor (beta chain) was obtained from a study of tumor-infiltrating lymphocytes in primary liver carcinoma. On the study more broadly: The patients comprised men and women between the ages of 30 and 69 years.

Germline V CDR1 and CDR2: SQVTM, ANQGSEA. This CDR3 spans 12 amino acids. Comments on this clonotype: The antigen is unknown. At one boundary the junction diverges from the germline segment, which might be a read error.

Study-wide findings and caveats: Tumors had a top-250-clone fraction that was significantly higher than blood (p = 0.039).

A constant-region primer primed TCR beta cDNA synthesis from roughly 520 ng of total RNA. Libraries of TCR beta came from three nested multiplex PCR rounds with slightly modified ARM-PCR. Forward primers for TRBV1-TRBV30 and a C-beta reverse primer served the first two PCR rounds, at about 11 cycles each. TCRdb re-analysed the multiplex PCR reads in MiXCR, keeping a single row per CDR3 protein. The data show roughly 190,000 distinct CDR3 sequences, with about 82% seen just once and around a sixth held by the top ten. Co-extraction of RNA and DNA was performed on roughly 20-34 mg of unsorted bulk tissue. Those patients suffered from chronic HBV infection and were treatment-naive.

The sequence was collected from a man aged 40-49 years with primary liver carcinoma and hepatitis B virus infection. This chain uses TRBV29-1 with TRBJ1-1; D gene ambiguous. The sample comprised tumor tissue from primary liver carcinoma. CDR3 in amino acids: CSVITGSTEVFF. CDR3 in DNA: TGCAGCGTGATAACGGGGAGCACTGAAGTTTTCTTT.